This TCR beta chain was retrieved from a study of blood T cell repertoires in COVID-19. Overall study context: Samples taken during acute and convalescent COVID-19 were collected in the United States, Italy and Spain. T cells, B-cell-depleted T cells, or PBMCs supplied cDNA or gDNA.

Original analysis: Nucleated cell number was recorded as an estimate derived from reference gene primer amplification. The assay was immunoSEQ multiplex PCR, and TCRdb's table has in-frame clones only and misses some. V and J calls and clone size are copied from that table; D and trimming were computed from the DNA. Of fewer than 65,000 clones in the sample, about nine tenths were seen once. The germline V gene encodes CDR1 MNHEY and CDR2 SVGAGI. Trimming cost V 5 bases and J 8 bases, with 12 bases left between them. This CDR3 has 12 residues. Sequencing was carried out using peripheral blood. This clonotype was sampled from a woman older than 75 with acute or convalescent COVID-19. V gene TRBV6-5 combines with J gene TRBJ1-2, with D possibly matching TRBD1 (5 bases). The CDR3 sequence: CASSPGPWGYTF. The CDR3 DNA reads TGTGCCAGCAGTCCAGGGCCATGGGGCTACACCTTC.